This T cell receptor (beta chain) was recovered during a study of regulatory T cells in long-lasting Graves disease. This clonotype was found many times. Its antigen is still unknown. Stated time point: persistent/refractory GD, antithyroid drugs over 5 years with positive TRAb. PBMC RNA served as the TCR library source. Each of the patients was recruited from an endocrinology department situated in Xi'an, China. EDTA tubes were used for drawing around 9.7 milliliters of peripheral blood. Construction of the TCR beta libraries employed iRepertoire HTBI primers in conjunction with Arm-PCR of CDR3 regions. A single record per CDR3 protein comes from TCRdb applying MiXCR to the multiplex PCR reads. This sample has around 400,000 distinct CDR3 sequences, with less than 30% found just once. The CDR3 loop spans 17 amino acids. Germline CDR1 and CDR2: MNHEY and SMNVEV (reference sequence). V lost 2 bases to trimming and J lost 5 bases, with 21 bases between them.

General study points: Persistent Graves' patients showed less TCR diversity than newly diagnosed ones. Favored usage of TRBV28, TRBJ1-2 and TRBJ2-5 was recorded in persistent disease.

The specimen was peripheral blood mononuclear cells (PBMCs), collected when the disease was refractory, from a patient treated with antithyroid drugs. The chain carries TRBV27 and TRBJ1-1; D is undetermined. This receptor was identified in a woman aged 40 to 49 with Graves disease. CDR3 protein: CASSLKTGGGMGTEAFF. CDR3 in DNA: TGTGCCAGCAGTTTAAAGACGGGCGGTGGTATGGGGACTGAAGCTTTCTTT.